One T cell receptor beta chain is described in this entry. Antigen: not known. This specimen comes from a study of shared clonotypes between healthy human individuals. Study context: CD4 naive cells filled three plates per donor, CD4 memory three, CD8 naive two and CD8 memory one. Overall study findings and caveats: With a handful of donors compared, roughly 4.9% of naive CD4 clonotypes were shared.

Sequencing was performed with immunoSEQ multiplex PCR; in TCRdb, only in-frame clones are kept and a portion is missing. The table has about 2.4 million clones, around nine tenths seen once; the top ten hold around 0.14%. The germline V gene has CDR1 ENHRY and CDR2 SYGVKD. This CDR3 has 13 residues. V was clipped by 0 bases and J by 7 bases, with 7 bases between them. The receptor was derived from a man between 18 and 29 years old in good health. The sequencing input was naive CD4+ T cells sorted from blood. The subset: CD45RA+ positively selected. This chain links TRBV10-3 with TRBJ1-3; weak D call: TRBD1 (6 bases). The CDR3: CAISESDRNTIYF. Here the CDR3 DNA reads TGTGCCATCAGTGAGTCCGACAGGAACACCATATATTTT.